This T cell receptor (beta chain) was found in a study of beta chain features in type 1 diabetes. General study findings and limits: Shorter TCRB CDR3s, moderately but significantly so, marked every one of the four CD4+ subsets in Type 1 diabetes patients.

Germline V CDR1 and CDR2: LNHNV, YYDKDF (reference sequence). Trimming stripped 1 base from V and 2 bases from J, with 9 bases between. The CDR3 is 14 residues long. Regarding this clone: Its antigen is not identified.

Expressed TCRB transcripts were sequenced, since all the RNA that had been isolated was reverse transcribed. Clones were read by immunoSEQ multiplex PCR, and TCRdb kept only the in-frame ones, dropping some. The data show approximately 600,000 clones, with around an eighth seen just once and approximately 0.11% held by the top ten. The sample consisted of naive CD4+ T cells from blood. The V call is TRBV15, the J call TRBJ2-7; D is unresolved. This receptor was taken from a man in his thirties or forties with type 1 diabetes. The DNA of the CDR3 is TGTGCCACCAGCAGAGTTGGCAGTGCCTACGAGCAGTACTTC. Residues: CATSRVGSAYEQYF.